The rows below give T cell receptor beta chains drawn from one sample of a study of T-cell reconstitution after alpha-beta-depleted transplantation in children. TCRdb fed the PCR reads into MiXCR, producing one record per CDR3 protein. The repertoire holds approximately 350,000 distinct CDR3 sequences, with 15% to 20% as singletons. The sequenced sample was PBMCs, mostly from graft donor cells, obtained 360 days after TCRalphabeta/CD19-depleted stem cell transplant. The receptors were gathered from a male patient aged 2-15 years who had a stem cell transplant for acute lymphoblastic leukemia, so the T cells may come from the graft donor. The CDR3 runs from the conserved cysteine through the conserved F or W.

V gene	J gene	CDR3 length	CDR3 protein
TRBV27	TRBJ2-1	18	CASTPRAVTSGSTNEQFF
TRBV29-1	TRBJ2-7	13	CSVVARFSYEQYF
TRBV15	TRBJ2-1	15	CATSRSGSSYNEQFF
TRBV30	TRBJ1-2	12	CAWSRTLYGYTF
TRBV6-1	TRBJ2-1	12	CASSGTENEQFF
TRBV5-4	TRBJ1-2	16	CASSLTLQGTHYGYTF
TRBV5-8	TRBJ1-2	12	CASSFPNYGYTF
TRBV3-1	TRBJ2-3	13	CASSQSPTDTQYF
TRBV12-3/TRBV12-4	TRBJ2-5	13	CASSTLTEETQYF
TRBV6-1	TRBJ2-2	14	CASRDRSTTGELFF
TRBV12-3/TRBV12-4	TRBJ2-1	11	CASSHSGEQFF
TRBV12-3/TRBV12-4	TRBJ2-1	15	CASSYRTSSYNEQFF
TRBV28	TRBJ1-1	12	CASNPLGVEAFF
TRBV6-5	TRBJ1-5	17	CASSYVQGPYSNQPQHF
TRBV4-3	TRBJ2-1	17	CASSQDLRDSLVDEQFF
TRBV24-1	TRBJ2-2	15	CATSDSKRPTGELFF
TRBV20-1	TRBJ1-1	12	CSASRGRAEAFF
TRBV7-2	TRBJ1-4	13	CATQGGLSEKLFF
TRBV5-1	TRBJ2-7	14	CASNLGTGTNEQYF
TRBV7-3	TRBJ2-1	15	CASSLSTVAYNEQFF
TRBV12-3/TRBV12-4	TRBJ2-3	15	CASTAWLAGTDTQYF
TRBV12-3/TRBV12-4	TRBJ2-5	11	CASSLRGTQYF
TRBV5-4	TRBJ2-5	19	CASSFGAMGPGQGGETQYF
TRBV5-1	TRBJ2-5	14	CASSLERYQETQYF
TRBV20-1	TRBJ1-2	14	CCAREPSPPYGYTF
TRBV5-1	TRBJ1-3	15	CASSLDSPSGNTIYF
TRBV7-9	TRBJ2-2	15	CASSFPRQGTGELFF
TRBV4-1	TRBJ2-5	15	CASSQLGTGQETQYF